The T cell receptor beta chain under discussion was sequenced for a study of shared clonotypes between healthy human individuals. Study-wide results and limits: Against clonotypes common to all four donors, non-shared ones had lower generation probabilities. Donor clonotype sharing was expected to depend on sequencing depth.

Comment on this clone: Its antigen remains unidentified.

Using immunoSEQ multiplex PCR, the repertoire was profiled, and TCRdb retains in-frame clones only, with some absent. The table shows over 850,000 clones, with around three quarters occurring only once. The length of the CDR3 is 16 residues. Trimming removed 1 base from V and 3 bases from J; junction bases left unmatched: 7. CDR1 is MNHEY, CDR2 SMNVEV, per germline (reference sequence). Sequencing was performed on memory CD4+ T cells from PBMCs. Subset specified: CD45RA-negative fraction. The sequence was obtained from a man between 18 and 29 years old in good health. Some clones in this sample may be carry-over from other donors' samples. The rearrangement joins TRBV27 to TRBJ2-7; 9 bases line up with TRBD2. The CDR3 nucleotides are TGTGCCAGCAGTTTATTGATGGCGGGAGGGCTCTACGAGCAGTACTTC. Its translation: CASSLLMAGGLYEQYF.